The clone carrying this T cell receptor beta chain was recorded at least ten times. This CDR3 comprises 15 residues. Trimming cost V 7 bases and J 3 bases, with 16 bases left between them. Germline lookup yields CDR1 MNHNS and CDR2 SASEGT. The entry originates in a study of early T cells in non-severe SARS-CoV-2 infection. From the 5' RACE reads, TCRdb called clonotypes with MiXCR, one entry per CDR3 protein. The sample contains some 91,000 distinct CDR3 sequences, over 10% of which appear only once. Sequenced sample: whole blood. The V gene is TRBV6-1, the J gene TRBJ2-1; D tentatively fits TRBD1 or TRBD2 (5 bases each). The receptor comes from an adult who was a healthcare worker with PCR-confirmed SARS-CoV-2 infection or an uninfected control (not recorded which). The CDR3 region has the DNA TGTGCCAGCATTCAACAAGGGGCGGGCTACAATGAGCAGTTCTTC. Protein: CASIQQGAGYNEQFF.